A selection of T cell receptor beta chains follows, all from one sample in a study of blood T cell repertoires in COVID-19. The protocol was immunoSEQ multiplex PCR, while the TCRdb copy is restricted to in-frame clones and leaves out a portion. The sample lists around 160,000 clones; more than 85% were seen once. The sample taken for sequencing was peripheral blood. The receptors come from a man between 18 and 35 years old with acute or convalescent COVID-19. Both conserved end residues are part of each CDR3. The D gene is left open where the match is weak. Some rows mark clone size as missing; the rest say once, few, many or name a class of expanded clone.

j_gene: TRBJ1-1; v_gene: TRBV15; abundance: NA; d_gene: TRBD1; CDR3aa: CATSRADRGYTEAFF; CDR3nt: TGTGCCACCAGCAGAGCTGACAGGGGGTATACTGAAGCTTTCTTT
j_gene: TRBJ2-6; v_gene: TRBV6-2/TRBV6-3; abundance: once; d_gene: TRBD1; CDR3aa: CASSSWTGGNGANVLTF; CDR3nt: TGTGCCAGCAGTTCATGGACAGGGGGCAATGGGGCCAACGTCCTGACTTTC
j_gene: TRBJ2-5; v_gene: TRBV28; abundance: NA; d_gene: NA; CDR3aa: CASSTLRDNQETQYF; CDR3nt: TGTGCCAGCAGTACCCTCCGGGACAACCAAGAGACCCAGTACTTC
j_gene: TRBJ2-1; v_gene: TRBV7-9; abundance: once; d_gene: TRBD1; CDR3aa: CASSPDANTGVPGEQFF; CDR3nt: TGTGCCAGCAGCCCCGACGCAAATACAGGGGTGCCCGGTGAGCAGTTCTTC
j_gene: TRBJ1-2; v_gene: TRBV6-5; abundance: NA; d_gene: TRBD1; CDR3aa: CASTPRQGAYGYTF; CDR3nt: TGTGCCAGCACCCCCCGACAGGGGGCCTATGGCTACACCTTC
j_gene: TRBJ1-5; v_gene: TRBV18; abundance: NA; d_gene: TRBD1; CDR3aa: CASSSGQGHQPQHF; CDR3nt: TGTGCCAGCTCATCGGGACAGGGCCATCAGCCCCAGCATTTT
j_gene: TRBJ2-1; v_gene: TRBV18; abundance: NA; d_gene: TRBD2; CDR3aa: CASSPLAGGPSYNEQFF; CDR3nt: TGTGCCAGCTCACCACTAGCGGGGGGGCCGTCCTACAATGAGCAGTTCTTC
j_gene: TRBJ1-3; v_gene: TRBV5-4; abundance: NA; d_gene: TRBD1; CDR3aa: CASSLGATGAGNTIYF; CDR3nt: TGTGCCAGCAGCTTGGGGGCGACAGGGGCTGGAAACACCATATATTTT
j_gene: TRBJ2-2; v_gene: TRBV5-5; abundance: few; d_gene: NA; CDR3aa: CASSLMDGVQGNTGELFF; CDR3nt: TGTGCCAGCAGCTTGATGGATGGGGTTCAGGGGAACACCGGGGAGCTGTTTTTT
j_gene: TRBJ1-1; v_gene: TRBV5-4; abundance: NA; d_gene: NA; CDR3aa: CASSLDQVPNTEAFF; CDR3nt: TGTGCCAGCAGCTTGGACCAGGTGCCGAACACTGAAGCTTTCTTT
j_gene: TRBJ1-1; v_gene: TRBV6-5; abundance: NA; d_gene: NA; CDR3aa: CASSYSPVGGTEAFF; CDR3nt: TGTGCCAGCAGTTACTCTCCGGTGGGGGGAACTGAAGCTTTCTTT
j_gene: TRBJ1-1; v_gene: TRBV4-2; abundance: NA; d_gene: NA; CDR3aa: CASSQDPPDRNTEAFF; CDR3nt: TGTGCCAGCAGCCAAGACCCTCCTGACAGAAACACTGAAGCTTTCTTT
j_gene: TRBJ2-7; v_gene: TRBV14; abundance: NA; d_gene: TRBD2; CDR3aa: CASSREGAYEQYF; CDR3nt: TGTGCCAGCAGCAGGGAGGGAGCCTACGAGCAGTACTTC
j_gene: TRBJ1-5; v_gene: TRBV5-8; abundance: NA; d_gene: NA; CDR3aa: CASSLGDKSNQPQHF; CDR3nt: TGTGCCAGCAGCTTAGGGGATAAAAGCAATCAGCCCCAGCATTTT
j_gene: TRBJ1-1; v_gene: TRBV5-1; abundance: NA; d_gene: TRBD1; CDR3aa: CASSLATGSEAFF; CDR3nt: TGCGCCAGCAGCTTGGCGACAGGGTCAGAAGCTTTCTTT
j_gene: TRBJ1-5; v_gene: TRBV2; abundance: NA; d_gene: NA; CDR3aa: CASSERGRPEGAQHF; CDR3nt: TGTGCCAGCAGTGAAAGGGGCAGGCCAGAGGGGGCCCAGCATTTT
j_gene: TRBJ2-5; v_gene: TRBV7-9; abundance: NA; d_gene: TRBD2; CDR3aa: CASSETSGRGGETQYF; CDR3nt: TGTGCCAGCAGCGAGACTAGCGGGAGAGGGGGAGAGACCCAGTACTTC
j_gene: TRBJ2-7; v_gene: TRBV30; abundance: NA; d_gene: TRBD1; CDR3aa: CAWTGTVVNEQYF; CDR3nt: TGTGCCTGGACCGGGACAGTCGTGAACGAGCAGTACTTC
j_gene: TRBJ2-2; v_gene: TRBV20-1; abundance: once; d_gene: NA; CDR3aa: CSASPIAGELFF; CDR3nt: TGCAGTGCTAGTCCTATCGCCGGGGAGCTGTTTTTT
j_gene: TRBJ1-1; v_gene: TRBV6-5; abundance: NA; d_gene: NA; CDR3aa: CASLKGGRGDTEAFF; CDR3nt: TGTGCCAGCCTAAAAGGGGGAAGGGGAGACACTGAAGCTTTCTTT
j_gene: TRBJ1-4; v_gene: TRBV10-2; abundance: NA; d_gene: NA; CDR3aa: CASSESPGILEKLFF; CDR3nt: TGCGCCAGCAGTGAGTCCCCGGGGATACTCGAAAAACTGTTTTTT
j_gene: TRBJ2-3; v_gene: TRBV7-8; abundance: NA; d_gene: TRBD2; CDR3aa: CASSQGLAGGFGGSSDTQYF; CDR3nt: TGTGCCAGCAGCCAGGGACTAGCGGGGGGCTTCGGGGGTAGTTCAGATACGCAGTATTTT
j_gene: TRBJ1-5; v_gene: TRBV9; abundance: few; d_gene: NA; CDR3aa: CASSASGLRSQPQHF; CDR3nt: TGTGCCAGCAGCGCGTCGGGACTCCGTTCCCAGCCCCAGCATTTT
j_gene: TRBJ1-2; v_gene: TRBV19; abundance: NA; d_gene: NA; CDR3aa: CASSPRRGAGGYTF; CDR3nt: TGTGCCAGTAGTCCCCGGAGGGGCGCGGGAGGCTACACCTTC
j_gene: TRBJ2-3; v_gene: TRBV5-1; abundance: NA; d_gene: NA; CDR3aa: CASSYSLYRTDTQYF; CDR3nt: TGCGCCAGCAGCTACTCACTTTACCGCACAGATACGCAGTATTTT
j_gene: TRBJ2-3; v_gene: TRBV7-9; abundance: once; d_gene: NA; CDR3aa: CASSRGEGRAADTQYF; CDR3nt: TGTGCCAGCAGCCGAGGCGAAGGCAGGGCGGCAGATACGCAGTATTTT
j_gene: TRBJ1-6; v_gene: TRBV15; abundance: NA; d_gene: TRBD1; CDR3aa: CATSSGRGSSPLHF; CDR3nt: TGTGCCACCAGCTCGGGCAGGGGGAGTTCACCCCTCCACTTT
j_gene: TRBJ1-3; v_gene: TRBV6-5; abundance: NA; d_gene: NA; CDR3aa: CASSPEGLWGNTIYF; CDR3nt: TGTGCCAGCAGCCCCGAGGGCCTGTGGGGAAACACCATATATTTT
j_gene: TRBJ2-5; v_gene: TRBV5-1; abundance: NA; d_gene: NA; CDR3aa: CASSFRLGQETQYF; CDR3nt: TGCGCCAGCAGCTTCCGACTAGGCCAAGAGACCCAGTACTTC
j_gene: TRBJ2-2; v_gene: TRBV11-2; abundance: once; d_gene: NA; CDR3aa: CASNMGIYTGELFF; CDR3nt: TGTGCCAGCAATATGGGCATCTACACCGGGGAGCTGTTTTTT
j_gene: TRBJ1-3; v_gene: TRBV10-1; abundance: NA; d_gene: NA; CDR3aa: CASSDINSGNTIYF; CDR3nt: TGCGCCAGCAGTGATATTAACTCTGGAAACACCATATATTTT
j_gene: TRBJ2-5; v_gene: TRBV4-1; abundance: NA; d_gene: NA; CDR3aa: CASSRQGLETQYF; CDR3nt: TGCGCCAGCAGCCGTCAGGGGCTGGAGACCCAGTACTTC
j_gene: TRBJ2-1; v_gene: TRBV28; abundance: NA; d_gene: TRBD2; CDR3aa: CASSSVAGGPNNEQFF; CDR3nt: TGTGCCAGCAGTTCGGTAGCGGGGGGGCCTAACAATGAGCAGTTCTTC
j_gene: TRBJ2-7; v_gene: TRBV7-6; abundance: NA; d_gene: TRBD1; CDR3aa: CASSPGGTGGRREQYF; CDR3nt: TGTGCCAGCAGCCCCGGTGGGACAGGGGGCCGTAGAGAGCAGTACTTC
j_gene: TRBJ1-1; v_gene: TRBV18; abundance: NA; d_gene: TRBD1; CDR3aa: CASSQGAGTEAFF; CDR3nt: TGTGCCAGCTCACAGGGGGCTGGCACTGAAGCTTTCTTT
j_gene: TRBJ2-1; v_gene: TRBV14; abundance: NA; d_gene: NA; CDR3aa: CASSQVAVGNEQFF; CDR3nt: TGTGCCAGCAGCCAGGTTGCTGTCGGGAATGAGCAGTTCTTC
j_gene: TRBJ2-1; v_gene: TRBV2; abundance: once; d_gene: NA; CDR3aa: CASKPGRSSYNEQFF; CDR3nt: TGTGCCAGCAAACCTGGGAGGAGCTCCTACAATGAGCAGTTCTTC
j_gene: TRBJ1-2; v_gene: TRBV30; abundance: NA; d_gene: TRBD1; CDR3aa: CAWTPGTGSNYGYTF; CDR3nt: TGTGCCTGGACCCCCGGGACAGGGAGTAATTATGGCTACACCTTC
j_gene: TRBJ2-1; v_gene: TRBV10-3; abundance: NA; d_gene: NA; CDR3aa: CATQGYNEQFF; CDR3nt: TGTGCCACCCAGGGATACAATGAGCAGTTCTTC
j_gene: TRBJ2-1; v_gene: TRBV7-2; abundance: NA; d_gene: TRBD2; CDR3aa: CASSLEASGVLGEQFF; CDR3nt: TGTGCCAGCAGCTTAGAGGCTAGCGGGGTACTGGGTGAGCAGTTCTTC
j_gene: TRBJ1-3; v_gene: TRBV11-2; abundance: NA; d_gene: TRBD1; CDR3aa: CASSVTGGSGNTIYF; CDR3nt: TGTGCCAGCAGCGTCACAGGGGGTTCAGGAAACACCATATATTTT
j_gene: TRBJ2-4; v_gene: TRBV2; abundance: NA; d_gene: TRBD2; CDR3aa: CASSDLPGLARGLAKNIQYF; CDR3nt: TGTGCCAGCAGTGATCTACCGGGACTAGCGAGGGGGTTAGCCAAAAACATTCAGTACTTC
j_gene: TRBJ2-2; v_gene: TRBV6-5; abundance: NA; d_gene: TRBD2; CDR3aa: CASKLAGGTGELFF; CDR3nt: TGTGCCAGCAAACTAGCGGGGGGGACCGGGGAGCTGTTTTTT
j_gene: TRBJ2-3; v_gene: TRBV14; abundance: NA; d_gene: NA; CDR3aa: CASSPRWDTQYF; CDR3nt: TGTGCCAGCAGCCCGAGGTGGGATACGCAGTATTTT
j_gene: TRBJ1-6; v_gene: TRBV7-2; abundance: NA; d_gene: TRBD1; CDR3aa: CASSRDRGNSPLHF; CDR3nt: TGTGCCAGCAGCAGGGACAGGGGTAATTCACCCCTCCACTTT